A single sample is the source of the 18 T cell receptor beta chains below, sequenced in a study of glioma-infiltrating T cells. Amplification of TCR alpha and beta CDR3 regions from RNA used iRepertoire nested multiplex PCR. From the multiplex PCR reads, TCRdb called clonotypes with MiXCR, one entry per CDR3 protein. The sample yields around 90,000 distinct CDR3 sequences, around 42% seen once. Sample: glioma tissue, nonneoplastic brain tissue, or PBMCs (not recorded which). These receptors were obtained from a human donor with low-grade glioma or glioblastoma, undergoing nonglioma brain surgery, or in good health (not recorded which).

Worth noting for this clonotype: A much larger clone sits a single nucleotide away, making a read error possible. This chain connects TRBV3-1 to TRBJ1-3; D uncertain. Per germline, CDR1 LGHDT and CDR2 YNNKEL (reference sequence). The CDR3 sequence is 15 residues long. The CDR3 DNA sequence: TGTGCCAGCAGCCAAGTCAGACCCTCTGGAGACACCATATATTTT. Its translation is CASSQVRPSGDTIYF.

A note on this clonotype: A single base separates this from a much larger clone, so it may be a read error. The V call is TRBV5-1, the J call TRBJ1-4; D not resolved. V lost 0 bases and J 8 bases, leaving 14 bases between the germline ends. Germline CDR1 and CDR2: SGHRS and YFSETQ. The CDR3 consists of 15 residues. The CDR3 nucleotides read TGCGCCAGCAGCTTGGCCGGAGCCACCGCGGAAAAACTGTTTTTT. This codes for CASSLAGATAEKLFF.

This clonotype was counted ten times or more. V is TRBV29-1 and J is TRBJ2-1; TRBD1 aligns across 8 bases. Germline V CDR1 and CDR2: SQVTM, ANQGSEA. The CDR3 totals 11 residues. V shed 6 bases and J 10 bases; nucleotides not matched to a gene: 5. The CDR3 reads CSVDRVEEQFF. In nucleotides, the CDR3 is TGCAGCGTGGACAGGGTAGAGGAGCAGTTCTTC.

In the case of this clonotype: Compared with germline, one end of the junction differs, possibly owing to a read error. The CDR3 is CASITMVAAEAQYF. CDR3 coding DNA: TGCGCCAGCATTACGATGGTGGCAGCTGAGGCCCAGTACTTC. The genes are TRBV2 and TRBJ2-5; D call uncertain. Germline lookup yields CDR1 SNHLY and CDR2 FYNNEI. The CDR3 totals 14 residues. The full variable domain, with the rest looked up from reference TRBV2 and TRBJ2-5, is EPEVTQTPSHQVTQMGQEVILRCVPISNHLYFYWYRQILGQKVEFLVSFYNNEISEKSEIFDDQFSVERPDGSNFTLKIRSTKLEDSAMYFCASITMVAAEAQYFGPGTRLLVL.

This clonotype was observed many times. The V gene is TRBV7-9, the J gene TRBJ1-1; D is unclear. CDR1 is SEHNR and CDR2 is FQNEAQ in the germline V gene (reference sequence). The CDR3 covers 14 residues. V lost 1 base to trimming and J lost 0 bases, with 6 bases between them. CDR3 bases: TGTGCCAGCAGCTTAGGCGGGTTGAACACTGAAGCTTTCTTT. Its translation: CASSLGGLNTEAFF.

There are many counts of this clonotype. This chain connects TRBV18 to TRBJ2-3, with D perhaps matching TRBD2 (5 bases). V lost 8 bases and J 0 bases, leaving 12 bases between the germline ends. Germline-derived CDR1 and CDR2 are KGHSH and LQKENI. This CDR3 has 14 amino acids. Written as DNA, the CDR3 is TGTGCCAGCAGCCTAGGGAGCAGCACAGATACGCAGTATTTT. The encoded protein is CASSLGSSTDTQYF. The entire variable domain, with the rest obtained from reference TRBV18 and TRBJ2-3, is as follows: NAGVMQNPRHLVRRRGQEARLRCSPMKGHSHVYWYRQLPEEGLKFMVYLQKENIIDESGMPKERFSAEFPKEGPSILRIQQVVRGDSAAYFCASSLGSSTDTQYFGPGTRLTVL.

There are a few counts of this clonotype. The chain couples TRBV7-2 to TRBJ2-5; 8 bases agree with TRBD1. Germline-derived CDR1 and CDR2 are SGHTA and FQGNSA. The J segment lost 5 bases and the V segment lost 1 base, leaving 0 bases of the junction unmatched. The CDR3 covers 13 residues. The CDR3 DNA reads as TGTGCCAGCAGCTTAGACAGGGGGGAGACCCAGTACTTC. It translates to CASSLDRGETQYF. The full variable domain, in which reference TRBV7-2 and TRBJ2-5 provide the parts outside the CDR3, is GAGVSQSPSNKVTEKGKDVELRCDPISGHTALYWYRQSLGQGLEFLIYFQGNSAPDKSGLPSDRFSAERTGGSVSTLTIQRTQQEDSAVYLCASSLDRGETQYFGPGTRLLVL.

The table lists this clonotype with many counts. The V gene is TRBV7-2, the J gene TRBJ2-2, with 7 bases that match TRBD1. The germline V gene has CDR1 SGHTA and CDR2 FQGNSA. After removal of 5 bases from V and 7 bases from J, the junction contained 7 bases not matched to a gene. This CDR3 has 14 residues. DNA of the CDR3: TGTGCCAGCAGCCAGACAGGGACGGGCGGGGAGCTGTTTTTT. Protein: CASSQTGTGGELFF.

This clonotype came up a few times. This sequence joins TRBV3-1 and TRBJ2-1, with 11 bases matching TRBD2. Germline CDR1 is LGHDT and CDR2 is YNNKEL (reference sequence). The CDR3 consists of 18 residues. Losses at the gene ends were 4 bases for V and 6 bases for J; bases not matched to a gene: 14. The CDR3 DNA reads as TGTGCCAGCAGCCGCCTAACTAGCGGGAGTAGGCTTGGCAATGAGCAGTTCTTC. Translating gives CASSRLTSGSRLGNEQFF.

The CDR3 nucleotides read TGTGCCAGCACTAGACAGGTGAACACTGAAGCTTTCTTT. This encodes CASTRQVNTEAFF. This chain links TRBV6-5 with TRBJ1-1; D might be TRBD1 (6 bases). Trimming stripped 7 bases from V and 0 bases from J, with 9 bases between. Germline CDR1 is MNHEY and CDR2 is SVGAGI. The CDR3 has 13 residues.

In its sample, this clonotype was seen many times. The chain uses TRBV27 and TRBJ2-3, with 9 bases matching TRBD1. This CDR3 has 15 amino acids. Per the germline V gene, CDR1 is MNHEY and CDR2 is SMNVEV (reference sequence). V trimming: 3 bases; J trimming: 6 bases; junction bases outside the gene matches: 7. The CDR3 region has the DNA TGTGCCAGCAGTTTCCGGGACAGGGAGGTCGATACGCAGTATTTT. Encoded protein: CASSFRDREVDTQYF.

This clonotype appeared many times. The chain links TRBV4-1 to TRBJ2-7; 8 bases align to TRBD2. V lost 7 bases and J lost 2; bases outside the gene matches: 10. Germline V gene lookup returns CDR1 MGHRA and CDR2 YSYEKL. The CDR3 is 15 residues long. The CDR3 region has the DNA TGCGCCAGCAACCCGGCTAGCGGGTATCCCTACGAGCAGTACTTC. Its translation: CASNPASGYPYEQYF.

The chain recombines TRBV28 with TRBJ1-5, with TRBD1 matching over 10 bases. The CDR3 covers 14 residues. Looked up from germline, CDR1 is MDHEN and CDR2 is SYDVKM. The V and J ends lost 8 bases and 14 bases, in that order; junction bases with no gene match: 15. CDR3 in amino acids: CASPGTGAYQTKHF. CDR3 DNA: TGTGCCAGCCCAGGGACAGGGGCGTATCAGACCAAGCATTTT.

This chain uses TRBV18 with TRBJ2-1, with 11 bases matching TRBD2. The CDR3 consists of 15 residues. V trimming: 6 bases; J trimming: 8 bases; junction bases outside the gene matches: 9. Germline V gives CDR1 KGHSH, CDR2 LQKENI. As DNA, the CDR3 is TGTGCCAGCTCGATCGGGACTAGCGGAAACCATGAGCAGTTCTTC. This translates into CASSIGTSGNHEQFF. The entire variable domain, with the rest obtained from reference TRBV18 and TRBJ2-1, is as follows: NAGVMQNPRHLVRRRGQEARLRCSPMKGHSHVYWYRQLPEEGLKFMVYLQKENIIDESGMPKERFSAEFPKEGPSILRIQQVVRGDSAAYFCASSIGTSGNHEQFFGPGTRLTVL.

This clonotype was picked up many times. The rearrangement links TRBV20-1 to TRBJ1-6, with TRBD1 identical over 7 bases. Germline CDR1 is DFQATT and CDR2 is SNEGSKA (reference sequence). The CDR3 consists of 15 residues. Unmatched junction bases numbered 9, after V lost 2 bases and J lost 8 bases. In DNA, the CDR3 is TGCAGTGCTAGACCTCCACGGGACAGTCATTCACCCCTCCACTTT. As protein: CSARPPRDSHSPLHF.

The rearrangement joins TRBV9 to TRBJ1-1; D perhaps matches TRBD1 (6 bases). Between the trimmed V and J ends, which lost 3 bases and 1 base, there was a span of 13 bases. The CDR3 spans 15 residues. Germline CDR1 and CDR2: SGDLS and YYNGEE. CDR3 coding DNA: TGTGCCAGCAGCGCACCCGGGACACAGAACACTGAAGCTTTCTTT. Translated, it gives CASSAPGTQNTEAFF.

In regard to this clonotype: It may be a read error: a sequence one base away is much more abundant. This chain joins TRBV4-1 and TRBJ2-1; maybe TRBD2 (6 bases). Trimming pared 4 bases from V and 11 bases from J, leaving 15 bases between. Germline V CDR1 and CDR2: MGHRA, YSYEKL. The CDR3 extends over 13 amino acids. This CDR3 reads CASSRDWDGKQFF. The CDR3 nucleotides are TGCGCCAGCAGCCGGGACTGGGACGGTAAGCAGTTCTTC.

As to this clonotype: Given a much more abundant clone one base away, this may be a read error. CDR3 in DNA: TGTGCCAGTTGGAGACTAGCGGGGGGGATCTACGAGCAGTACTTC. Translating it yields CASWRLAGGIYEQYF. This rearrangement joins TRBV19 to TRBJ2-7; the match to TRBD2 covers 14 bases. This CDR3 comprises 15 residues. Germline CDR1 reads LNHDA; CDR2 reads SQIVND (reference sequence). V lost 8 bases to trimming and J lost 3 bases; unmatched junction nucleotides: 6. Full variable domain (missing parts from reference TRBV19 and TRBJ2-7): DGGITQSPKYLFRKEGQNVTLSCEQNLNHDAMYWYRQDPGQGLRLIYYSQIVNDFQKGDIAEGYSVSREKKESFPLTVTSAQKNPTAFYLCASWRLAGGIYEQYFGPGTRLTVT.